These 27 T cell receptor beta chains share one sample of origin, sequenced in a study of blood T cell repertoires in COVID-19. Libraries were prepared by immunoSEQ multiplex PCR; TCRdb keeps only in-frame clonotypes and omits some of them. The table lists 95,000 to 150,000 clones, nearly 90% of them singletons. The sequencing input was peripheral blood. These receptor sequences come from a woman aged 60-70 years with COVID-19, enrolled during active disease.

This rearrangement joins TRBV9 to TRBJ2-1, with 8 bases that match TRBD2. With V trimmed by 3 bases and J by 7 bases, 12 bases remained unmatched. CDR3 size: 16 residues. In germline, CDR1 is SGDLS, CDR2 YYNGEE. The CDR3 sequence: CASSEAGGTRPNEQFF. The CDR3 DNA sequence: TGTGCCAGCAGCGAAGCCGGGGGGACTAGGCCAAATGAGCAGTTCTTC.

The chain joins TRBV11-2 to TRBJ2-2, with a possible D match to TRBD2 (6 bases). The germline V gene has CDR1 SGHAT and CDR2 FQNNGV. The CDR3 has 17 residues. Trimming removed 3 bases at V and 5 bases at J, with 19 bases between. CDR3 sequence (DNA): TGTGCCAGCAGCTTCCGACCGGGACTCAGAGGTACCGGGGAGCTGTTTTTT. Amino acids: CASSFRPGLRGTGELFF.

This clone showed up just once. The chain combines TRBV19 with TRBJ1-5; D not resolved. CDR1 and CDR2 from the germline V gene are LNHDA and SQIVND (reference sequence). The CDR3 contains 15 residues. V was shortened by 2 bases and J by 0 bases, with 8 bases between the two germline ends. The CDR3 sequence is CASSISTVSNQPQHF. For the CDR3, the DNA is TGTGCCAGTAGTATAAGTACAGTTAGCAATCAGCCCCAGCATTTT. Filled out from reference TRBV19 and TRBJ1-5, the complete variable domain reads DGGITQSPKYLFRKEGQNVTLSCEQNLNHDAMYWYRQDPGQGLRLIYYSQIVNDFQKGDIAEGYSVSREKKESFPLTVTSAQKNPTAFYLCASSISTVSNQPQHFGDGTRLSIL.

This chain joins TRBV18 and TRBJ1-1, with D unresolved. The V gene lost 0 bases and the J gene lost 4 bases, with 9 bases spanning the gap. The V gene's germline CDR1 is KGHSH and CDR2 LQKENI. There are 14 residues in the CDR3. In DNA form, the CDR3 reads TGTGCCAGCTCACCACCGTCGGAGGGCACTGAAGCTTTCTTT. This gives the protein CASSPPSEGTEAFF.

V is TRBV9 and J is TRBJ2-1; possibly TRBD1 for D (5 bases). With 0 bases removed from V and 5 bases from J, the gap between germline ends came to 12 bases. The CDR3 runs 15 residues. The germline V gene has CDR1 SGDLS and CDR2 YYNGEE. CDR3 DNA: TGTGCCAGCAGCGTAGAAGGGGTCCGGGACAATGAGCAGTTCTTC. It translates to CASSVEGVRDNEQFF.

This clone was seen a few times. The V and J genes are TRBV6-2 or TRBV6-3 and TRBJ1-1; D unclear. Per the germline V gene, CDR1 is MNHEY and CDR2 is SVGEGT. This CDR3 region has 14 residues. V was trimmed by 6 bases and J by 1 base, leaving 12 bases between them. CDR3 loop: CASSNWGGNTEAFF. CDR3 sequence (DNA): TGTGCCAGCAGCAATTGGGGAGGGAACACTGAAGCTTTCTTT.

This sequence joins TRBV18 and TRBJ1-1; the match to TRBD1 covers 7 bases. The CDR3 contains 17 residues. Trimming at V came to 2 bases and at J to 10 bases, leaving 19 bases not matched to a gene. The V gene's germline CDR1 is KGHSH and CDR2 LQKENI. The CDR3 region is CASSPIGTEASGSGAFF. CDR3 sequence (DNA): TGTGCCAGCTCACCAATTGGGACAGAAGCTTCGGGAAGTGGAGCTTTCTTT.

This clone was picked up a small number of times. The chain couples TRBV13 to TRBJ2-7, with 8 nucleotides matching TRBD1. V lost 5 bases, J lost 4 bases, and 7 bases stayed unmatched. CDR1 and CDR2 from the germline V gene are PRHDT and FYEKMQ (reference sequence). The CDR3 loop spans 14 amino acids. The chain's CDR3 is CASSPRDRLYEQYF. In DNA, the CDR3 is TGTGCCAGCAGCCCCCGGGACAGGCTTTACGAGCAGTACTTC.

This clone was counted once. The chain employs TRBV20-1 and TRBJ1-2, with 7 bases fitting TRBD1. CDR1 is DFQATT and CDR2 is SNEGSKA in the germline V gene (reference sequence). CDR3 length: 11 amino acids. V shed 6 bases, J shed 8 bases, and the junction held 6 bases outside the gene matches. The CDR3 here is CSAMTGRGYTF. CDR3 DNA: TGCAGTGCCATGACAGGGCGCGGCTACACCTTC.

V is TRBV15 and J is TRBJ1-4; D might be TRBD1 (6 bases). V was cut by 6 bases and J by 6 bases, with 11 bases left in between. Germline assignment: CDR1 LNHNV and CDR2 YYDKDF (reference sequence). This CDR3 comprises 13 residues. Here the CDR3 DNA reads TGTGCCACCAGTAGGACAGCGGATGAAAAACTGTTTTTT. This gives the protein CATSRTADEKLFF.

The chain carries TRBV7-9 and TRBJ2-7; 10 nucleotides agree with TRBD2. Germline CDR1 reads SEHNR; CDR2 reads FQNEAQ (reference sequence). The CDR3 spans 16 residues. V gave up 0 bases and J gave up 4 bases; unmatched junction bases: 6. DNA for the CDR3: TGTGCCAGCAGCTTAGCGCGGAGCGGGGGGGATTACGAGCAGTACTTC. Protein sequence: CASSLARSGGDYEQYF.

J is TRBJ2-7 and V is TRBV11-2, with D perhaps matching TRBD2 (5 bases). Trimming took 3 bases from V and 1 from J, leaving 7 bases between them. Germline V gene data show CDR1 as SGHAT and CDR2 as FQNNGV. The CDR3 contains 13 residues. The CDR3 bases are TGTGCCAGCAGCTTCGGAGGTTCCTACGAGCAGTACTTC. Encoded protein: CASSFGGSYEQYF.

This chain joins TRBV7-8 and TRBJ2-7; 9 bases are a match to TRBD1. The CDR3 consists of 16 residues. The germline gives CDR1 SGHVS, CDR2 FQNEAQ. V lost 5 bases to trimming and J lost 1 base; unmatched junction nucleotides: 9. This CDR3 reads CASSLHSGTGSYEQYF. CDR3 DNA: TGTGCCAGCAGCCTTCACTCCGGGACAGGGTCCTACGAGCAGTACTTC.

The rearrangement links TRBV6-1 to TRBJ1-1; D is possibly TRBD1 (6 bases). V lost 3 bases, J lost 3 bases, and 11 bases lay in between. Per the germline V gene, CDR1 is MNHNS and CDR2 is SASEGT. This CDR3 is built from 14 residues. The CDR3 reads CASSESGVDTEAFF. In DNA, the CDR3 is TGTGCCAGCAGTGAGTCAGGGGTTGACACTGAAGCTTTCTTT.

The CDR3 loop is CSVEGHTEGDNYGYTF. The CDR3 DNA is TGCAGCGTTGAGGGGCACACTGAGGGGGATAACTATGGCTACACCTTC. The chain uses TRBV29-1 and TRBJ1-2, with TRBD1 as a possible D gene (6 bases). This CDR3 contains 16 residues. V shed 3 bases and J shed 1 base, with 18 bases lying between them. Germline CDR1 reads SQVTM; CDR2 reads ANQGSEA.

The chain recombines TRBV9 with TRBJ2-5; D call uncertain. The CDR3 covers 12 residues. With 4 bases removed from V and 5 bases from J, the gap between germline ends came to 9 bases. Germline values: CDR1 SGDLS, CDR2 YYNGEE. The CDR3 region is CASSFPGETQYF. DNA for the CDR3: TGTGCCAGCAGCTTCCCAGGCGAGACCCAGTACTTC.

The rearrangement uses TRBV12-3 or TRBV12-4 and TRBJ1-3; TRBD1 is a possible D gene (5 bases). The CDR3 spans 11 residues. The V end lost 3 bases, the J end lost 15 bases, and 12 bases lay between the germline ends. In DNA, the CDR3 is TGTGCCAGCAGTTTTGCGGGGGTAGGATATTTT. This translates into CASSFAGVGYF.

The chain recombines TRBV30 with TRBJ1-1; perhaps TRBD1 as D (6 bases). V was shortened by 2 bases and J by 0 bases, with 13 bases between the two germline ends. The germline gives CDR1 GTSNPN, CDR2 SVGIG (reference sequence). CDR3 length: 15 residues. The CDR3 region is CAWSLGASLNTEAFF. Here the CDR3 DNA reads TGTGCCTGGAGTCTGGGGGCCTCTTTGAACACTGAAGCTTTCTTT.

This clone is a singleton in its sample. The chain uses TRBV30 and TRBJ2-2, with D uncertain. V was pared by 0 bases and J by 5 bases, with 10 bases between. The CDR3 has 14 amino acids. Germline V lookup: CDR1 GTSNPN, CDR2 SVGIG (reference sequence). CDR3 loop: CAWSVLSGTGELFF. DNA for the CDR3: TGTGCCTGGAGTGTACTTTCCGGGACCGGGGAGCTGTTTTTT.

The CDR3 sequence is CASSITQGKIYGYTF. In nucleotides, the CDR3 is TGTGCCAGTAGTATAACACAGGGGAAAATCTATGGCTACACCTTC. The V and J genes are TRBV19 and TRBJ1-2; TRBD1 agrees at 7 bases. The J segment lost 4 bases and the V segment lost 2 bases, leaving 7 bases of the junction unmatched. Germline CDR1 reads LNHDA; CDR2 reads SQIVND (reference sequence). The CDR3 extends over 15 amino acids.

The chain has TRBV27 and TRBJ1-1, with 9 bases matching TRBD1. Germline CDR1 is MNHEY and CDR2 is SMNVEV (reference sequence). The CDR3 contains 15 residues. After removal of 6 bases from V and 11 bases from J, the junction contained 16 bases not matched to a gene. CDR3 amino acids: CASRPSTSSTGGAFF. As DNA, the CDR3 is TGTGCCAGCAGACCCAGCACCTCCTCGACAGGGGGTGCTTTCTTT.

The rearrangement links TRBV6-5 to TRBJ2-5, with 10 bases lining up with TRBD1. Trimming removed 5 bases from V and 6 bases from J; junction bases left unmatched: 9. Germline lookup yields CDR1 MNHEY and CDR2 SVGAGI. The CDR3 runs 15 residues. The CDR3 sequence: CASSPRDRGSKTQYF. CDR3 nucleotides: TGTGCCAGCAGTCCCCGGGACAGGGGATCGAAGACCCAGTACTTC.

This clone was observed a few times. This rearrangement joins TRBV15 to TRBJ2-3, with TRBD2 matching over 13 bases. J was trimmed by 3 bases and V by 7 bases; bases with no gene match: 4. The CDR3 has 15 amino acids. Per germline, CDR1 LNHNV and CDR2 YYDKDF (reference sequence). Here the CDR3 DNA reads TGTGCCACCAAAGAGACTAGCGGGGGGACAGATACGCAGTATTTT. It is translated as CATKETSGGTDTQYF.

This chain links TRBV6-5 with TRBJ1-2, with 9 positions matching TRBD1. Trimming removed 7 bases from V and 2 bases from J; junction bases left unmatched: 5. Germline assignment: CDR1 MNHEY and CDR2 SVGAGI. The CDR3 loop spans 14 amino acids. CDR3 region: CASTKDRGNYGYTF. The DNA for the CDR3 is TGTGCCAGCACAAAGGACAGGGGAAACTATGGCTACACCTTC.

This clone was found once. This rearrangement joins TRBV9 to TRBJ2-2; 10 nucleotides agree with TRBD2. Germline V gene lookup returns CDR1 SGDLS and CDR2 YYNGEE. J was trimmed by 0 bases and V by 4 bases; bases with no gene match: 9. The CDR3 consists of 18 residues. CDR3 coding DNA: TGTGCCAGCAGCCTCGTGGGTAGCGGGGGGCCGAACACCGGGGAGCTGTTTTTT. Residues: CASSLVGSGGPNTGELFF.

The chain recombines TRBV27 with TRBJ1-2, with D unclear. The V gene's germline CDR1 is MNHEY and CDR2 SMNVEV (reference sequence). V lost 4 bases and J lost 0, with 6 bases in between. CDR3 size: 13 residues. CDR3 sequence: CASSYGANYGYTF. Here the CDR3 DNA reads TGTGCCAGCAGTTACGGTGCTAACTATGGCTACACCTTC.

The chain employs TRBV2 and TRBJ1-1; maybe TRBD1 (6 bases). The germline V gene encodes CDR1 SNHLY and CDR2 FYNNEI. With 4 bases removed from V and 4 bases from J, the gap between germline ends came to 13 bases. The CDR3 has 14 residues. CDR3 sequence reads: CASSVTGTSTEAFF. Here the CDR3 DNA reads TGTGCCAGCAGTGTCACCGGGACAAGCACTGAAGCTTTCTTT.